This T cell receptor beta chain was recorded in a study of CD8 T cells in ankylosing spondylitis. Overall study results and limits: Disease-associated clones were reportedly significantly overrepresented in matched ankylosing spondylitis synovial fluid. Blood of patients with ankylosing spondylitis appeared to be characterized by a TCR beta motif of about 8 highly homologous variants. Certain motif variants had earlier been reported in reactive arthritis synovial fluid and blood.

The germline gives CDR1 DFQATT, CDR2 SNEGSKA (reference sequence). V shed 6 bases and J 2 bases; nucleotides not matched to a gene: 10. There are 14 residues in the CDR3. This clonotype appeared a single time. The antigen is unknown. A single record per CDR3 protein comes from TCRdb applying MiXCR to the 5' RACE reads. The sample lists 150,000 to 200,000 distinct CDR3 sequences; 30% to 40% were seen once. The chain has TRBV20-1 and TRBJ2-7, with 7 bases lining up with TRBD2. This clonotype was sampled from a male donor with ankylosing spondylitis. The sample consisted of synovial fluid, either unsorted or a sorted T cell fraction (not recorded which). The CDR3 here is CSAASWGGTYEQYF. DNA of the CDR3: TGCAGTGCCGCTTCTTGGGGGGGGACCTACGAGCAGTACTTC.